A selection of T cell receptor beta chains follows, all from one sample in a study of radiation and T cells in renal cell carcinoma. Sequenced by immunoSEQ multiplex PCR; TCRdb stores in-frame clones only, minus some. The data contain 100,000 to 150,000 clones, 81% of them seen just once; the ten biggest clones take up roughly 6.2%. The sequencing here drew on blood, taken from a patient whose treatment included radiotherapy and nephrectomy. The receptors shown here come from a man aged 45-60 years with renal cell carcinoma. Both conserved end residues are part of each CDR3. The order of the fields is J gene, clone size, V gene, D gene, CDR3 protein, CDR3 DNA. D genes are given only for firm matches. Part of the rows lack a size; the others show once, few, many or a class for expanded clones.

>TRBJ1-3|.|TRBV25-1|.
CASGEDFVSGNTIYF
TGTGCCAGCGGGGAGGACTTCGTCTCTGGAAACACCATATATTTT
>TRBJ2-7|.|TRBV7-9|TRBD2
CASSSRAGAGYEQYF
TGTGCCAGCAGCTCCAGAGCGGGAGCAGGCTACGAGCAGTACTTC
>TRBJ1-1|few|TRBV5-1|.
CASSLERNTEAFF
TGCGCCAGCAGCTTGGAGCGGAACACTGAAGCTTTCTTT
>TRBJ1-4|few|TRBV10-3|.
CAISETVEKLFF
TGTGCCATCAGTGAGACCGTTGAAAAACTGTTTTTT
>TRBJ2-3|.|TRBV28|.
CASNTRLVGDTQYF
TGTGCCAGCAACACTCGACTAGTTGGCGATACGCAGTATTTT
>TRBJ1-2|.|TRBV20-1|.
CSGQSNYGYTF
TGCAGTGGACAATCTAACTATGGCTACACCTTC
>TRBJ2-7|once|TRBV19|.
CASSVLRSSYEQYF
TGTGCCAGTAGCGTCCTAAGGAGCTCCTACGAGCAGTACTTC
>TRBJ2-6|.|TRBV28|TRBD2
CASSLAGGYSGANVLTF
TGTGCCAGCAGTTTAGCGGGAGGTTACTCTGGGGCCAACGTCCTGACTTTC
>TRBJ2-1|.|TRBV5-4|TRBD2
CASSPPTSGVNNEQFF
TGTGCCAGCAGCCCTCCTACTAGCGGGGTGAACAATGAGCAGTTCTTC
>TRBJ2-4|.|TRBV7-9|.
CASSFWLEEQNIQYF
TGTGCCAGCAGCTTTTGGCTGGAAGAGCAAAACATTCAGTACTTC
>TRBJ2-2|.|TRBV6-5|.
CASSYSSVRDTGELFF
TGTGCCAGCAGTTACTCGTCAGTAAGGGACACCGGGGAGCTGTTTTTT
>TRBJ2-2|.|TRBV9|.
CASSVSGLNTGELFF
TGTGCCAGCAGCGTTTCCGGTCTTAACACCGGGGAGCTGTTTTTT
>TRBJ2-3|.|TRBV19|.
CASSAGDTDTQYF
TGTGCCAGTAGTGCAGGGGACACAGATACGCAGTATTTT
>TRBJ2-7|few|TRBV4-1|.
CASSQDRVNAEQYF
TGCGCCAGCAGCCAAGACAGGGTTAACGCCGAGCAGTACTTC
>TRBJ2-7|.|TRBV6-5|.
CASSYGKFTYEQYF
TGTGCCAGCAGTTATGGGAAATTCACCTACGAGCAGTACTTC
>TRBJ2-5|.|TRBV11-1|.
CASSQDRRQETQYF
TGTGCCAGCAGCCAAGACAGGCGTCAAGAGACCCAGTACTTC
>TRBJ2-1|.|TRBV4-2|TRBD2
CASSQAEASGGAAYNEQFF
TGTGCCAGCAGCCAAGCGGAGGCTAGCGGGGGGGCCGCCTACAATGAGCAGTTCTTC
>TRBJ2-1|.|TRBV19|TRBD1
CASSPHDRDYNEQFF
TGTGCCAGTAGTCCTCACGACAGGGACTACAATGAGCAGTTCTTC
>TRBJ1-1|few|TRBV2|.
CATSVGEAFF
TGTGCCACCTCGGTGGGTGAAGCTTTCTTT
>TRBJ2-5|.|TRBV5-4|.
CASSLVGEETQYF
TGTGCCAGCAGCTTGGTTGGGGAAGAGACCCAGTACTTC
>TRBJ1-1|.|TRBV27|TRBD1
CASSTWTGTMNTEAFF
TGTGCCAGCAGTACATGGACAGGGACCATGAACACTGAAGCTTTCTTT
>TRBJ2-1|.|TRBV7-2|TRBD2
CASSPQGTSGDNEQFF
TGTGCCAGCAGCCCTCAGGGGACTAGCGGGGACAATGAGCAGTTCTTC
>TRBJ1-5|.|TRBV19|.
CASSMTRGNQPQHF
TGTGCCAGTAGTATGACCAGGGGAAATCAGCCCCAGCATTTT
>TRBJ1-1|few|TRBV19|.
CASSIGQNTEAFF
TGTGCCAGTAGTATTGGTCAGAACACTGAAGCTTTCTTT
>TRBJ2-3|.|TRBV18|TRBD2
CASSPGAGGEDTQYF
TGTGCCAGCTCACCCGGAGCGGGAGGGGAAGATACGCAGTATTTT
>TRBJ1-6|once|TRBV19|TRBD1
CASSRRTGDNSPLHF
TGTGCCAGTAGTAGAAGGACAGGGGATAATTCACCCCTCCACTTT
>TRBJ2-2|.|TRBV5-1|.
CASSLVPDSHTGELFF
TGCGCCAGCAGCTTGGTCCCGGACTCTCACACCGGGGAGCTGTTTTTT